This T cell receptor (beta chain) was identified in a study of blood T cell repertoires in COVID-19. Study in general: From T cells, B-cell-depleted T cells, or PBMCs came the material, which was cDNA or gDNA.

Looked up from germline, CDR1 is LGHDT and CDR2 is YNNKEL (reference sequence). The germline V and J ends were trimmed by 5 bases and 4 bases, with 17 bases remaining between them. The CDR3 runs to 15 residues. Using immunoSEQ multiplex PCR, the repertoire was profiled, and TCRdb retains in-frame clones only, with some absent. The sample has 390,000 or so clones; around 87% are singletons. Individuals drawn from approximately 22 US areas were roughly 18 to 95 years old. This clone turned up a few times. The source of this sequence is a woman between 45 and 65 years old who had recovered from COVID-19. The sample consisted of PBMCs or T cells enriched from blood (not recorded which). The chain combines TRBV3-1 (or the pseudogene TRBV3-2) with TRBJ1-2, with TRBD1 as a possible D gene (6 bases). The CDR3 coding sequence is TGTGCCAGCAGCTACAACAGGGACTACGGCTATGGCTACACCTTC. Its protein is CASSYNRDYGYGYTF.